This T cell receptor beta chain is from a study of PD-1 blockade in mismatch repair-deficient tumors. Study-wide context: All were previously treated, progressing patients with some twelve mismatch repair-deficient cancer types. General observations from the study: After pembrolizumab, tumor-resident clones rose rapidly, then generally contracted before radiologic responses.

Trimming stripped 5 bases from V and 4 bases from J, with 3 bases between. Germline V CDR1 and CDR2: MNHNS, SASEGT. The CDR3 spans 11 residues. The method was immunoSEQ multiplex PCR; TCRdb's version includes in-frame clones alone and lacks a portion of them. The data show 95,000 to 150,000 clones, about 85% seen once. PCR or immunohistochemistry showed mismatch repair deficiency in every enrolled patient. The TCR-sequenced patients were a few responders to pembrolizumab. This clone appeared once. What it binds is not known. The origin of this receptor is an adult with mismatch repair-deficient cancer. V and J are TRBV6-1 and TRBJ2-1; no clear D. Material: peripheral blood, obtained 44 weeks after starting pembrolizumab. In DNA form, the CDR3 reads TGTGCCAGCAGTCGTTACAATGAGCAGTTCTTC. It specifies CASSRYNEQFF.